This T cell receptor (beta chain) was retrieved from a study of identical twins. TCRdb re-called the 5' RACE reads with MiXCR, one entry per CDR3 protein. Of around 480,000 distinct CDR3 sequences in the sample, approximately 15% were seen once. This clonotype has only a few counts. V lost 4 bases and J 0 bases, leaving 16 bases between the germline ends. The CDR3 extends over 16 amino acids. Germline V lookup: CDR1 DFQATT, CDR2 SNEGSKA (reference sequence). A further study also used this sample, focusing on yellow fever vaccine responses in identical twins.

The TCR originated in a young woman in good health. The chain employs TRBV20-1 and TRBJ1-3; the D is unclear. Specimen: CD4+ T cells sorted from blood. CDR3 nucleotide sequence: TGCAGTGCTAAAAACATACCAACTATCTCTGGAAACACCATATATTTT. It codes for CSAKNIPTISGNTIYF.